One and the same sample provided the 21 T cell receptor beta chains below, sequenced in a study of OX40 agonist ivuxolimab in advanced cancers. Profiled with immunoSEQ multiplex PCR; TCRdb holds only in-frame clones, not every one. The repertoire includes tens of thousands of clones, around 87% of them detected once, and 0.3% to 0.45% sits in the top ten. The specimen comprised CD4+ or CD8+ T cells sorted from blood, sampled in a trial of the OX40 agonist ivuxolimab. These receptors all stem from an adult with an advanced solid tumor such as melanoma, head and neck, liver or kidney cancer.

This clone came up a few times. The chain links TRBV11-2 to TRBJ2-5, with 7 bases that match TRBD1. With V trimmed by 3 bases and J by 3 bases, 4 bases remained unmatched. Germline CDR1 and CDR2: SGHAT and FQNNGV. The CDR3 covers 14 residues. The CDR3 loop reads CASSLGQTEETQYF. CDR3 DNA sequence: TGTGCCAGCAGCTTGGGACAGACTGAAGAGACCCAGTACTTC.

This chain links TRBV2 with TRBJ2-5, with a possible D match to TRBD1 (6 bases). The CDR3 covers 15 residues. Trimming removed 4 bases at V and 3 bases at J, with 15 bases between. CDR1 SNHLY and CDR2 FYNNEI come from the germline V gene. This chain's CDR3 is CASSGGLAYKETQYF. CDR3 bases: TGTGCCAGCAGTGGGGGGCTAGCTTACAAAGAGACCCAGTACTTC.

The V gene is TRBV6-5, the J gene TRBJ1-2; TRBD1 might be the D (6 bases). V lost 2 bases and J lost 0, with 13 bases in between. The germline V gene has CDR1 MNHEY and CDR2 SVGAGI. The CDR3 length is 16 residues. As DNA, the CDR3 is TGTGCCAGCAGTTACGGAGTCGGGGGCCCTAACTATGGCTACACCTTC. Its translation: CASSYGVGGPNYGYTF.

J is TRBJ1-2 and V is TRBV6-5, with 9 bases matching TRBD1. The CDR3 totals 14 residues. Germline CDR1 reads MNHEY; CDR2 reads SVGAGI. Trimming took 6 bases from V and 8 from J; bases not matched to a gene: 10. The CDR3, as DNA: TGTGCCAGCAGAAAAACCGGGACAGGGAACGGCTACACCTTC. It is translated as CASRKTGTGNGYTF.

In this sample, this clone turned up once. The V gene is TRBV25-1, the J gene TRBJ1-1; 8 bases are a match to TRBD1. Germline lookup yields CDR1 MGHDK and CDR2 SYGVNS. After removal of 7 bases from V and 6 bases from J, the junction contained 13 bases not matched to a gene. This CDR3 is 15 amino acids long. CDR3 nucleotide sequence: TGTGCCAGCACCAAAAGCCCAGGGGGCAGCCCTGAAGCTTTCTTT. Its translation: CASTKSPGGSPEAFF.

The chain combines TRBV27 with TRBJ1-2; possibly TRBD1 for D (6 bases). Germline V gene sequence: CDR1 MNHEY, CDR2 SMNVEV (reference sequence). CDR3 size: 14 residues. Trimming pared 5 bases from V and 4 bases from J, leaving 14 bases between. This CDR3 is CASSTNDRTYGYTF. The CDR3 DNA is TGTGCCAGCAGTACCAATGACAGGACCTATGGCTACACCTTC.

The sample holds a few counts of this clone. This sequence joins TRBV4-1 and TRBJ1-1; a possible D gene is TRBD1 (5 bases). The CDR3 contains 14 residues. Trimming shortened V by 6 bases and J by 4 bases, and 15 bases separated the two germline ends. The germline gives CDR1 MGHRA, CDR2 YSYEKL. The CDR3 here is CASSQTGTRTEAFF. CDR3 coding DNA: TGCGCCAGCAGTCAAACAGGAACTCGCACTGAAGCTTTCTTT.

The chain has TRBV5-1 and TRBJ2-5; 8 bases map to TRBD1. V was clipped by 5 bases and J by 2 bases; unmatched bases: 5. CDR3 length equals 14 residues. Germline values: CDR1 SGHRS, CDR2 YFSETQ. CDR3 sequence: CASSRDRRQETQYF. The CDR3 coding sequence is TGCGCCAGCAGTAGGGACAGGAGGCAAGAGACCCAGTACTTC.

The chain employs TRBV27 and TRBJ2-7; tentatively, D is TRBD1 (6 bases). The germline CDR1 and CDR2 sequences are MNHEY and SMNVEV (reference sequence). The CDR3 consists of 14 residues. V lost 7 bases, J lost 2 bases, and 15 bases lay in between. CDR3: CASTPGDRAYEQYF. DNA for the CDR3: TGTGCCAGCACTCCAGGGGACCGAGCCTACGAGCAGTACTTC.

The genes are TRBV4-3 and TRBJ1-4; D gene ambiguous. The CDR3 has 15 amino acids. V lost 4 bases and J 5 bases, leaving 14 bases between the germline ends. Germline V gene sequence: CDR1 LGHNA, CDR2 YSLEER. The CDR3 spells CASSPHARRNEKLFF. The CDR3, as DNA: TGCGCCAGCAGCCCCCACGCAAGGCGGAATGAAAAACTGTTTTTT.

The V call is TRBV11-2, the J call TRBJ2-1, with 15 bases matching TRBD2. With 6 bases clipped from V and 9 bases from J, the junction kept 9 bases outside the gene matches. Germline-derived CDR1 and CDR2 are SGHAT and FQNNGV. CDR3 size: 16 residues. CDR3 loop: CASSPRTSGRASEQFF. The CDR3 DNA reads as TGTGCCAGCAGTCCACGGACTAGCGGGAGGGCCAGTGAGCAGTTCTTC.

The chain couples TRBV6-1 to TRBJ1-2; unclear D gene. V shed 2 bases and J shed 4 bases, with 11 bases lying between them. The CDR3 contains 14 residues. Germline V gene data show CDR1 as MNHNS and CDR2 as SASEGT. The CDR3 here is CASSESHRSYGYTF. CDR3 coding DNA: TGTGCCAGCAGTGAATCCCATCGCTCCTATGGCTACACCTTC.

The chain couples TRBV7-3 to TRBJ2-5; D unresolved. The V and J ends lost 5 bases and 2 bases respectively, with 9 bases between them. This CDR3 spans 13 amino acids. Germline V gene lookup returns CDR1 SGHTA and CDR2 FQGTGA. The CDR3 loop is CASSQDIQETQYF. CDR3 bases: TGTGCCAGCAGCCAAGACATTCAAGAGACCCAGTACTTC.

The V and J genes are TRBV7-7 and TRBJ2-1, with 9 bases identical to TRBD2. This CDR3 has 15 amino acids. Looked up from germline, CDR1 is SSHAT and CDR2 is FNYEAQ (reference sequence). Trimming at V came to 5 bases and at J to 1 base, leaving 3 bases not matched to a gene. CDR3 DNA sequence: TGTGCCAGCAGCGTTAGCGGGAGATCCTACAATGAGCAGTTCTTC. Amino acid sequence: CASSVSGRSYNEQFF.

This chain connects TRBV19 to TRBJ1-3; D may be TRBD1 (6 bases). Germline V CDR1 and CDR2: LNHDA, SQIVND (reference sequence). This CDR3 has 13 amino acids. V shed 10 bases and J shed 2 bases, with 12 bases lying between them. The CDR3 spells CATTRGTGNTIYF. The CDR3, as DNA: TGTGCCACCACCAGGGGTACTGGAAACACCATATATTTT.

This clone was seen just once. CDR3 residues: CASGFHQPQHF. The CDR3 region has the DNA TGTGCTAGTGGTTTCCATCAGCCCCAGCATTTT. The chain carries TRBV12-5 and TRBJ1-5; D uncertain. The CDR3 extends over 11 amino acids. The V and J ends lost 3 bases and 5 bases respectively, with 2 bases between them. Germline-derived CDR1 and CDR2 are LGHNT and FRNRAP.

The chain uses TRBV6-1 and TRBJ1-5, with 7 nucleotides matching TRBD1. There are 15 residues in the CDR3. V was clipped by 8 bases and J by 0 bases; unmatched bases: 7. Per germline, CDR1 MNHNS and CDR2 SASEGT. The CDR3 is CASRGQQNSNQPQHF. DNA of the CDR3: TGTGCCAGCCGGGGACAGCAAAATAGCAATCAGCCCCAGCATTTT.

This chain connects TRBV7-2 to TRBJ2-5; D is possibly TRBD2 (5 bases). Germline V gene sequence: CDR1 SGHTA, CDR2 FQGNSA. The CDR3 covers 12 residues. CDR3 sequence (DNA): TGTTCCACTCGTCGGGGTACGGAGACCCAGTACTTC. This encodes CSTRRGTETQYF.

The gene calls are TRBV27 and TRBJ2-7; maybe TRBD2 (5 bases). The V end was cut by 4 bases, the J end by 4 bases, with 14 bases between. This CDR3 is built from 14 residues. In germline, CDR1 is MNHEY, CDR2 SMNVEV (reference sequence). CDR3: CASSYSYRGYEQYF. The CDR3 region has the DNA TGTGCCAGCAGTTATTCCTATCGAGGGTACGAGCAGTACTTC.

The CDR3 spells CAISVGTGGYEQYF. The CDR3 region has the DNA TGTGCCATCAGTGTTGGGACAGGGGGCTACGAGCAGTACTTC. The J gene is TRBJ2-7, the V gene TRBV10-3; 11 nucleotides match TRBD1. Germline assignment: CDR1 ENHRY and CDR2 SYGVKD. V shed 4 bases, J shed 3 bases, and the junction held 2 bases outside the gene matches. The CDR3 runs 14 residues.

The rearrangement joins TRBV6-1 to TRBJ1-1; no firm D call. V lost 1 base, J lost 1 base, and 10 bases lay in between. The CDR3 sequence is 15 residues long. The germline V gene encodes CDR1 MNHNS and CDR2 SASEGT. The CDR3 sequence: CASSEGARRNTEAFF. As DNA, the CDR3 is TGTGCCAGCAGTGAAGGGGCAAGGAGGAACACTGAAGCTTTCTTT.